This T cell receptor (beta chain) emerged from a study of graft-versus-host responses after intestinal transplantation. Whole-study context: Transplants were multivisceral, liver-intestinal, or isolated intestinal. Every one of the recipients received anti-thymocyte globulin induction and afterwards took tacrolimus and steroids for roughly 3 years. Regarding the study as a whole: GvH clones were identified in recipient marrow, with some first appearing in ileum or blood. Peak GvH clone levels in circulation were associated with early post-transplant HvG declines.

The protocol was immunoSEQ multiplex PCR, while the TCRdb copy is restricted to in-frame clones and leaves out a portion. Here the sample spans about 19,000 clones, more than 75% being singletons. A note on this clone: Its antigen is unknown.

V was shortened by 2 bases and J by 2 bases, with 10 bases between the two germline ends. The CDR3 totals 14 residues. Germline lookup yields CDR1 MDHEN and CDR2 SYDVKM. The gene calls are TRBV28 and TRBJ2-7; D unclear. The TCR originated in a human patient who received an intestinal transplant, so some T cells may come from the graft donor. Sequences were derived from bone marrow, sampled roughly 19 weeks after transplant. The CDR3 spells CASSLLSSTYEQYF. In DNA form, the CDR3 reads TGTGCCAGCAGTTTACTGAGCAGTACCTACGAGCAGTACTTC.